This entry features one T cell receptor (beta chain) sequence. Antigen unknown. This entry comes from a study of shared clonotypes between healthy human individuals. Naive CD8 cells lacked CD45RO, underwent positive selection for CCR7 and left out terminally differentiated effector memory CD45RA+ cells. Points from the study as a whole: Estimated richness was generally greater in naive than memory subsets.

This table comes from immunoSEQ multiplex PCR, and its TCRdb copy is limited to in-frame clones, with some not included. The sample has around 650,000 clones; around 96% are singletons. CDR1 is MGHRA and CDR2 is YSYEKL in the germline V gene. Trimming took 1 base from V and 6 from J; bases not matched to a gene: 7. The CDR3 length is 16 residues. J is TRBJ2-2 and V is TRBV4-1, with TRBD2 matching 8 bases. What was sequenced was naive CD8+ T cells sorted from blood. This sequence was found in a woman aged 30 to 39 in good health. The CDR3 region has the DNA TGCGCCAGCAGCCAAGTCGGGACTAGAGTGGCCGGGGAGCTGTTTTTT. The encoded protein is CASSQVGTRVAGELFF.